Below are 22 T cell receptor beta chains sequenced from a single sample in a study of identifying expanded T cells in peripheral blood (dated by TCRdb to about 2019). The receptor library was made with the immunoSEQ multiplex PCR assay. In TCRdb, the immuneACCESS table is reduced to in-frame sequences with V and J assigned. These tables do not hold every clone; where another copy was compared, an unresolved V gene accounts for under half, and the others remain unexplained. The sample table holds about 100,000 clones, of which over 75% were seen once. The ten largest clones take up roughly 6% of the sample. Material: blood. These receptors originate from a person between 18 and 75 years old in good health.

This CDR3 is CASGTWTAGGNTIYF. The DNA of the CDR3 is TGTGCCAGCGGCACTTGGACCGCGGGCGGAAACACCATATATTTT. The V and J genes are TRBV28 and TRBJ1-3; D not certain. Germline V gene sequence: CDR1 MDHEN, CDR2 SYDVKM. CDR3 length: 15 amino acids. The germline V and J ends were trimmed by 8 bases and 4 bases, with 18 bases remaining between them.

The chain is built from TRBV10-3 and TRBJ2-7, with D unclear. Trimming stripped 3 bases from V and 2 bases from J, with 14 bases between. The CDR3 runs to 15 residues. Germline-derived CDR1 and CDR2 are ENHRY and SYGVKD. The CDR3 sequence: CAISDRVGATYEQYF. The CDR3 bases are TGTGCCATCAGTGACCGCGTTGGAGCGACCTACGAGCAGTACTTC.

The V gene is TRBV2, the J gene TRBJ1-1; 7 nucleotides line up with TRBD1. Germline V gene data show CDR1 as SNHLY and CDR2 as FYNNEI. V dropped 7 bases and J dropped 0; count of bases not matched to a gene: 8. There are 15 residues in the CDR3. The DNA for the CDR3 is TGTGCCAGCATACTCTACAGGGGTATGAACACTGAAGCTTTCTTT. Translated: CASILYRGMNTEAFF.

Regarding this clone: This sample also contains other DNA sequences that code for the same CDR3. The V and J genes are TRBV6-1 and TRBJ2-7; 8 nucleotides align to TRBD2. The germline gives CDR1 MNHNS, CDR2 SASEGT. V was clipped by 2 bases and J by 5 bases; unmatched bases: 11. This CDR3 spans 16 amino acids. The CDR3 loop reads CASSERGGLGYHEQYF. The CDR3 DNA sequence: TGTGCCAGCAGTGAAAGGGGGGGACTAGGGTACCACGAGCAGTACTTC.

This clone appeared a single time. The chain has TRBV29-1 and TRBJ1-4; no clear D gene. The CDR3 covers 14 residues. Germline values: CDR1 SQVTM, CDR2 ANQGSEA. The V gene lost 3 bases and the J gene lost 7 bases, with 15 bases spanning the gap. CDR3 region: CSVDLGRGSEKLFF. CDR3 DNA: TGCAGCGTTGACTTGGGCCGGGGAAGTGAAAAACTGTTTTTT. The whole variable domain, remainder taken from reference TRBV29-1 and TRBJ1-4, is SAVISQKPSRDICQRGTSLTIQCQVDSQVTMMFWYRQQPGQSLTLIATANQGSEATYESGFVIDKFPISRPNLTFSTLTVSNMSPEDSSIYLCSVDLGRGSEKLFFGSGTQLSVL.

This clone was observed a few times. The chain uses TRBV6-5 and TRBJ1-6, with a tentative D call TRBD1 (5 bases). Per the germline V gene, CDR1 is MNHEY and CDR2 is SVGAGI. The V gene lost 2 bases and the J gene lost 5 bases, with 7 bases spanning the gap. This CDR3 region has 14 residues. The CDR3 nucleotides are TGTGCCAGCAGTTACGGCAGGGATAATTCACCCCTCCACTTT. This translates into CASSYGRDNSPLHF.

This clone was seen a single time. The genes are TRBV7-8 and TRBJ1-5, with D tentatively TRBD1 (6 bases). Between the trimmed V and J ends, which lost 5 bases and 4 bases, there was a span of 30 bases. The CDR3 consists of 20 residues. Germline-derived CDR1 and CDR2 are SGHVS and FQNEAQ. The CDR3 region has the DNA TGTGCCAGCAGCCCCCGCATCAAGGGCAACTTCGGGGGGCGGAATCAGCCCCAGCATTTT. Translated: CASSPRIKGNFGGRNQPQHF.

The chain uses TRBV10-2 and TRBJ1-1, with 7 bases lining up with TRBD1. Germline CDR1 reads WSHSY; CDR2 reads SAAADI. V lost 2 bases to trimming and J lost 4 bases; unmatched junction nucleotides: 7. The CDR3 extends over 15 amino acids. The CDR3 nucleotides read TGCGCCAGCAGTGAGGTAGACAGGGCGAGCACTGAAGCTTTCTTT. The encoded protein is CASSEVDRASTEAFF.

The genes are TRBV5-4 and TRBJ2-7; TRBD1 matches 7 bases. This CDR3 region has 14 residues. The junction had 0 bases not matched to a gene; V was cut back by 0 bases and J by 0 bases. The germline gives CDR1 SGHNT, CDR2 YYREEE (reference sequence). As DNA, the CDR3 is TGTGCCAGCAGCTTGGACAGGGGCTCCTACGAGCAGTACTTC. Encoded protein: CASSLDRGSYEQYF. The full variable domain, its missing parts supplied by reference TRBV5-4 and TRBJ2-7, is ETGVTQSPTHLIKTRGQQVTLRCSSQSGHNTVSWYQQALGQGPQFIFQYYREEENGRGNFPPRFSGLQFPNYSSELNVNALELDDSALYLCASSLDRGSYEQYFGPGTRLTVT.

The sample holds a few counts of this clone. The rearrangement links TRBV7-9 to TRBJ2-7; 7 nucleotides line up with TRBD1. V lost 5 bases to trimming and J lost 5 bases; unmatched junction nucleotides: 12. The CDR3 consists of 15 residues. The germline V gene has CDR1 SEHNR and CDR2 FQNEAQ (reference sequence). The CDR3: CASSPGETGTDEQYF. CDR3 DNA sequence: TGTGCCAGCAGCCCCGGGGAGACAGGGACCGACGAGCAGTACTTC.

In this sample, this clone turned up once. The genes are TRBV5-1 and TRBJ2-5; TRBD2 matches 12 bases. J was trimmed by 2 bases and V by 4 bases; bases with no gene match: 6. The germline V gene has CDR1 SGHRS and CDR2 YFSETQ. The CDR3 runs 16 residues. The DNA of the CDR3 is TGCGCCAGCAGCCGAGGAGGACTAGCGGGACAAGAGACCCAGTACTTC. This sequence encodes CASSRGGLAGQETQYF.

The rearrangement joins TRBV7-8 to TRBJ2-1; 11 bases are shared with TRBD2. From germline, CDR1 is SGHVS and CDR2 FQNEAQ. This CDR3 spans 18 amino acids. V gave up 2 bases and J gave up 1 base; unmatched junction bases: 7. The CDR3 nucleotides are TGTGCCAGCAGCTTATACCTGGGACTAGCGGCTTCCTACAATGAGCAGTTCTTC. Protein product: CASSLYLGLAASYNEQFF.

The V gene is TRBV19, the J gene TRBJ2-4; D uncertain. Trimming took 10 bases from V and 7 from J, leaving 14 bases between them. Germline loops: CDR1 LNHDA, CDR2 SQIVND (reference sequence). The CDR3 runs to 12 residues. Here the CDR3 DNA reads TGTGCCACCTCGGTCTCGGCCAACATTCAGTACTTC. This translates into CATSVSANIQYF.

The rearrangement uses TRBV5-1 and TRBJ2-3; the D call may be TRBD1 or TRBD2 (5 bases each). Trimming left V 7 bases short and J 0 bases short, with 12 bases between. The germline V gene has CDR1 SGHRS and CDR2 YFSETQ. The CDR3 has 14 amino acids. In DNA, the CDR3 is TGCGCCAGCTACTCGGGGCCTAGCACAGATACGCAGTATTTT. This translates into CASYSGPSTDTQYF.

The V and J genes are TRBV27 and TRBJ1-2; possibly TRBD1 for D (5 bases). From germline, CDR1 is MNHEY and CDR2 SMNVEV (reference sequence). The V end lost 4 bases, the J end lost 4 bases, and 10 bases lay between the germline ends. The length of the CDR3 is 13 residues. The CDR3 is CASSWAGGYGYTF. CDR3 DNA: TGTGCCAGCAGTTGGGCGGGGGGCTATGGCTACACCTTC.

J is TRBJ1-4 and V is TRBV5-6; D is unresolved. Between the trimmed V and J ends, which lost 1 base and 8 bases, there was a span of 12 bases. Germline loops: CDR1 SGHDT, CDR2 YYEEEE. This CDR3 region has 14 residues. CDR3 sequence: CASSLFQVREKLFF. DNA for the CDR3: TGTGCCAGCAGCTTGTTCCAGGTTAGAGAAAAACTGTTTTTT.

The CDR3 DNA reads as TGTGCCAGCAGTCTTATAGGGACAGGGGCAATAGACACTGAAGCTTTCTTT. It encodes CASSLIGTGAIDTEAFF. J is TRBJ1-1 and V is TRBV27; 10 bases map to TRBD1. The junction had 12 bases not matched to a gene; V was cut back by 5 bases and J by 3 bases. The germline gives CDR1 MNHEY, CDR2 SMNVEV (reference sequence). This CDR3 is 17 amino acids long.

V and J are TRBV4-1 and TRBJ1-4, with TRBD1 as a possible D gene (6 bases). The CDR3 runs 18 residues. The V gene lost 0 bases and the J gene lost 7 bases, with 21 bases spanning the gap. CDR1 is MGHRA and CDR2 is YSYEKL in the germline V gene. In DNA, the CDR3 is TGCGCCAGCAGCCAAGATCAGGGGACACCCCCAGGTGGTGAAAAACTGTTTTTT. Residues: CASSQDQGTPPGGEKLFF.

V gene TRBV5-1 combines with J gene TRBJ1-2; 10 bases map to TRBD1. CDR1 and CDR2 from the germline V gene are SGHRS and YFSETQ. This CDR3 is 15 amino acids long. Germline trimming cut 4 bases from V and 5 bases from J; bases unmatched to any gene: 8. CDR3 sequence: CASSPGDRGYYGYTF. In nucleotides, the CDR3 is TGCGCCAGCAGCCCGGGGGACAGGGGATATTATGGCTACACCTTC. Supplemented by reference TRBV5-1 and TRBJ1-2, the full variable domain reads KAGVTQTPRYLIKTRGQQVTLSCSPISGHRSVSWYQQTPGQGLQFLFEYFSETQRNKGNFPGRFSGRQFSNSRSEMNVSTLELGDSALYLCASSPGDRGYYGYTFGSGTRLTVV.

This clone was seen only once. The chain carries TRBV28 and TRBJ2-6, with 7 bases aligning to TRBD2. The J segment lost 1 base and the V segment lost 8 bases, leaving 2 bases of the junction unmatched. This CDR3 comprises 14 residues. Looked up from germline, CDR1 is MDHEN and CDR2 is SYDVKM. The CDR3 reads CASGLVSGANVLTF. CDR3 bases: TGTGCCAGCGGACTAGTGTCTGGGGCCAACGTCCTGACTTTC.

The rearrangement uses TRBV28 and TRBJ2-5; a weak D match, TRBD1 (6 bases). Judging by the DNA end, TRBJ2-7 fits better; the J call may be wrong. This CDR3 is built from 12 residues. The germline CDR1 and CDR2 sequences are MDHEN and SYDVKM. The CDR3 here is CASSPGTSEQYF. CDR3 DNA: TGTGCCAGCAGTCCCGGGACATCCGAGCAGTACTTC.

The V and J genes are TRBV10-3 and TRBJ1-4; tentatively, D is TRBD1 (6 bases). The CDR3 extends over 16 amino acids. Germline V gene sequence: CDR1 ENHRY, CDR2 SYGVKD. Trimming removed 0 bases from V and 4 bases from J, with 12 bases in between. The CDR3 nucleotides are TGTGCCATCAGTGAGTCGTGGCAGGGGAATAATGAAAAACTGTTTTTT. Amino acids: CAISESWQGNNEKLFF.